This T cell receptor (beta chain) was captured in a study of blood T cell repertoires in COVID-19. Everyone who took part was roughly 18 to 89 years old, and they came from about two dozen US areas. Within the 2 weeks before study entry, each person in the exposed group met a COVID-19 case. The V gene end was trimmed by 9 bases and the J gene end by 11 bases; junction bases not matched to a gene: 8. The CDR3 covers 13 residues. Germline assignment: CDR1 KGHDR and CDR2 SFDVKD. Authors' analysis steps: Amplification of reference gene primers provided the estimated nucleated cell counts. The assay was immunoSEQ multiplex PCR, and TCRdb's table has in-frame clones only and misses some. D and trimming were read from the DNA, whereas the V and J calls and clone size are those reported in that table. In the table there are roughly 150,000 clones, 80% to 85% of which are singletons.

The chain couples TRBV24-1 to TRBJ1-5, with 11 nucleotides matching TRBD1. The TCR was taken from a man in his 70s who had been exposed to COVID-19. The sample comprised PBMCs or T cells enriched from blood (not recorded which). The CDR3 reads CATSGTGGLTQHF. The DNA of the CDR3 is TGTGCCACCTCCGGGACAGGGGGTCTAACCCAGCATTTT.